This T cell receptor beta chain was profiled in a study of memory CD4+ T cells and cytomegalovirus serostatus (dated by TCRdb to the late 2010s). A note on the overall study: The cohort comprised roughly 35 healthy Belgian adults, 9 CMV seropositive and about 24 CMV seronegative. The study sequenced CD4+ memory TCRbeta repertoires of a Belgian cohort with known cytomegalovirus serostatus to replicate a published TCR-based CMV serostatus classifier.

Per the germline V gene, SGHNT is the CDR1 and YENEEA is the CDR2. V is shortened by 0 bases, J by 0 bases, and the region joining them spans 14 bases. The CDR3 contains 18 residues, cysteine and phenylalanine counted. The read is trimmed to its CDR3 DNA, 54 bases read in frame from base 1. Turning to this clone: Its antigen is unknown. The input lacks base qualities; no much larger clone sits a single base away.

Single viable CD3+CD4+CD8-CD45RO+ cells were sorted as memory CD4+ T cells on a FACSAria II. CMV serostatus was determined with a Roche Elecsys assay detecting serum IgG against CMV pp150, pp28, p38 and p52. After the samples were thawed, total CD4+ T cells were enriched through positive selection using CD4 magnetic microbeads. The samples came from a different study that was designed specifically to examine the CD4+ T cell memory repertoire. Peripheral blood mononuclear cells were isolated and cryopreserved according to standard operating procedures, and serum was stored at -80 degrees C. The staining used CD3-PerCP (BW264/56), CD4-APC (RPA-T4), CD45RO-PE (UCHT1) and CD8-Pacific Orange (3B5) antibodies, and Sytox blue was used to exclude non-viable cells. Summary of the overall study and its limitations: A median bootstrapped AUC of almost 0.96 with a 95% CI of 0.76-1.00 was achieved on the Belgian cohort by the original-framework classifier. Only CD4+CD45RO+ memory cells were sequenced, unlike the original study, which covered naive and memory CD4+ and CD8+ populations. The results were read as suggesting that the CMV-associated TCR signature is, for the most part, present in the CD4+ memory repertoire. CMV serostatus prediction reached a median bootstrapped AUC of 0.95 with the original framework and approximately 0.92 with a US-trained random forest. Among the roughly 160 previously reported CMV-associated TCRbeta sequences, 67 showed up in the CD4+ memory repertoires, with each one found in between one and five individuals.

Genomic DNA was extracted from sorted cells with the Quick-DNA Microprep Kit. TCRbeta DNA was amplified with the immunoSEQ hsTCRbeta kit following the manufacturer's protocol. TCRbeta libraries were sequenced on an Illumina MiSeq instrument. In the authors' own workflow: Once out-of-frame sequences had been removed, more than 2 million distinct TCRbeta sequences were left, which works out to an average of approximately 72,000 per individual. Each individual was scored by the count of about 150 previously reported CMV-associated TCRbeta sequences and the total productive distinct TCRbeta count. A beta-binomial model was reimplemented in Python, and scikit-learn random forests with default parameters were trained on US cohort data. Classifier performance on the Belgian cohort was reported as the median AUC with percentile confidence intervals calculated over 10,000 bootstrap iterations. TCRdb mirrors the immuneACCESS table, restricted to in-frame sequences. Some clones are absent from its copies; in checked studies, under half trace to an unresolved V gene, and the reason for the others is unknown. V, J and clone size derive from that table, while D and trimming were established from the DNA sequence. The sample data list 50,000 to 70,000 clones, and roughly 77% of these were observed just once. 2.6% of the sample belongs to the ten largest clones.

This chain is built from TRBV11-3 and TRBJ2-2, and perhaps TRBD1 as D gene, on 6 matching bases. Sample: memory CD4+ T cells from blood. The origin of this receptor is an adult in good health and CMV-seropositive. The CDR3 corresponds to CASSLDQGGSTNTGELFF. Here is the DNA: TGTGCCAGCAGCTTAGATCAAGGGGGATCAACGAACACCGGGGAGCTGTTTTTT. Supplemented by the reference TRBV11-3 and TRBJ2-2 proteins around the CDR3, the complete variable domain is EAGVVQSPRYKIIEKKQPVAFWCNPISGHNTLYWYLQNLGQGPELLIRYENEEAVDDSQLPKDRFSAERLKGVDSTLKIQPAELGDSAVYLCASSLDQGGSTNTGELFFGEGSRLTVL.